This entry lists 8 T cell receptor beta chains sequenced from one sample in a study of cytomegalovirus exposure and HLA in healthy donors. Amplification used 60 Vbeta primers and 13 Jbeta primers. Some clones are missing from TCRdb's copy, which holds only in-frame ones; the method was immunoSEQ multiplex PCR. The profile shows a few hundred thousand clones, roughly four fifths of them singletons. Sequencing was carried out using PBMCs. These receptors were taken from a girl aged 2 to 10 in good health and CMV-seronegative.

This clone was detected only a few times. The chain couples TRBV19 to TRBJ2-7; D unclear. With 7 bases removed from V and 3 bases from J, the gap between germline ends came to 16 bases. The germline CDR1 and CDR2 sequences are LNHDA and SQIVND (reference sequence). The CDR3 contains 14 residues. The CDR3 protein is CASTSTGSGYEQYF. The CDR3 DNA follows: TGTGCCAGTACCAGCACTGGGTCAGGCTACGAGCAGTACTTC. The variable domain in full, with the rest retrieved from reference TRBV19 and TRBJ2-7, is DGGITQSPKYLFRKEGQNVTLSCEQNLNHDAMYWYRQDPGQGLRLIYYSQIVNDFQKGDIAEGYSVSREKKESFPLTVTSAQKNPTAFYLCASTSTGSGYEQYFGPGTRLTVT.

The chain employs TRBV7-7 and TRBJ2-5, with D unresolved. This CDR3 spans 16 amino acids. Trimming stripped 1 base from V and 1 base from J, with 13 bases between. Germline V gene lookup returns CDR1 SSHAT and CDR2 FNYEAQ (reference sequence). CDR3: CASSLGVASRQETQYF. In nucleotides, the CDR3 is TGTGCCAGCAGCTTAGGGGTAGCTTCCCGCCAAGAGACCCAGTACTTC.

The gene calls are TRBV2 and TRBJ2-3; TRBD2 might be the D (6 bases). V lost 11 bases and J lost 2, with 20 bases in between. The CDR3 is 15 amino acids. Germline V lookup: CDR1 SNHLY, CDR2 FYNNEI. The CDR3 DNA reads TGTGCCTCCCACCGGGACTCCAAATCCACAGATACGCAGTATTTT. Amino acid sequence: CASHRDSKSTDTQYF.

This chain uses TRBV5-1 with TRBJ2-7; 12 bases match TRBD2. From germline, CDR1 is SGHRS and CDR2 YFSETQ. The V and J ends lost 6 bases and 2 bases, in that order; junction bases with no gene match: 15. The CDR3 is 18 amino acids. CDR3 protein: CASTPSLTSGGLTYEQYF. Written as DNA, the CDR3 is TGCGCCAGCACCCCCTCCTTGACTAGCGGGGGACTTACCTACGAGCAGTACTTC.

This chain connects TRBV5-4 to TRBJ2-1; 7 bases match TRBD1. The CDR3 has 13 residues. Germline loops: CDR1 SGHNT, CDR2 YYREEE (reference sequence). V trimming: 4 bases; J trimming: 8 bases; junction bases outside the gene matches: 6. The DNA for the CDR3 is TGTGCCAGCAGCCTACCCGACAGGGATGAGCAGTTCTTC. Its protein is CASSLPDRDEQFF.

The chain combines TRBV4-1 with TRBJ2-3, with 12 positions matching TRBD1. From germline, CDR1 is MGHRA and CDR2 YSYEKL. Losses at the gene ends were 3 bases for V and 2 bases for J; bases not matched to a gene: 6. The CDR3 consists of 17 residues. This chain's CDR3 is CASSQTGTGGTTDTQYF. In DNA form, the CDR3 reads TGCGCCAGCAGCCAGACCGGGACAGGGGGCACCACAGATACGCAGTATTTT.

This clone was counted a single time. The chain links TRBV9 to TRBJ1-1; the D is unclear. With 2 bases removed from V and 7 bases from J, the gap between germline ends came to 18 bases. The CDR3 sequence is 15 residues long. The germline gives CDR1 SGDLS, CDR2 YYNGEE. CDR3 nucleotide sequence: TGTGCCAGCAGCGTCAGCGAGGGTACCTCCTTTGAAGCTTTCTTT. Protein: CASSVSEGTSFEAFF.

The chain joins TRBV19 to TRBJ1-5; 7 bases agree with TRBD1. CDR1 is LNHDA and CDR2 is SQIVND in the germline V gene (reference sequence). The CDR3 loop spans 15 amino acids. V shed 7 bases and J 0 bases; nucleotides not matched to a gene: 6. The CDR3 DNA sequence: TGTGCCAGTACTCCGACAGGGCTTAGCAATCAGCCCCAGCATTTT. It specifies CASTPTGLSNQPQHF.